This T cell receptor (beta chain) came from a study of shared clonotypes between healthy human individuals. Study overall: A couple of female and three male donors aged 18 to 49 were enrolled.

Of note for this clone: As yet, its antigen is unknown.

Every contributor of samples was a Caucasian grown-up residing in Nashville, Tennessee. Study results and caveats: An expected dependence of interdonor clonotype sharing on sequencing depth was noted.

The method was immunoSEQ multiplex PCR; TCRdb's version includes in-frame clones alone and lacks a portion of them. Altogether about 470,000 clones are present, around 75% being singletons, with the ten largest covering about 13%. Source material: PBMCs. The receptor was derived from a middle-aged woman in good health. Some clones in this sample may be carry-over from other donors' samples.

CDR3 amino acids: CASSRDYSNQPQHF. Here the CDR3 DNA reads TGTGCCAGCTCACGAGATTATAGCAATCAGCCCCAGCATTTT. The chain links TRBV18 to TRBJ1-5; D uncertain. The CDR3 is 14 residues long. Germline V lookup: CDR1 KGHSH, CDR2 LQKENI. V was cut by 4 bases and J by 0 bases, with 7 bases left in between.